This T cell receptor beta chain came from a study of T cells in Graves' hyperthyroidism and ophthalmopathy. Whole-study findings and limits: Before onset, by a median of about six months, the model predicted ophthalmopathy. Among thyroid clonotypes expanded above 0.001, most also appeared in blood.

This clonotype was recorded many times. Its antigen is as yet unknown. The CDR3 is 15 residues long. Germline CDR1 is SNHLY and CDR2 is FYNNEI. V lost 0 bases to trimming and J lost 2 bases, with 11 bases between them. The PBMCs studied were ones that came from roughly 9.1 ml fresh peripheral blood. RNA transcripts served as the template for amplifying TCR beta CDR3 regions. HTBI primers were used for first-round RT-PCR of the TCR CDR3. A single record per CDR3 protein comes from TCRdb applying MiXCR to the multiplex PCR reads. Among about 590,000 distinct CDR3 sequences listed, less than 20% were seen once.

The sequenced material came from blood. The receptor comes from a woman aged 25 to 39 with Graves' hyperthyroidism. V gene TRBV2 combines with J gene TRBJ2-7; D not certain. CDR3 amino acids: CASSEAYGRPYEQYF. DNA of the CDR3: TGTGCCAGCAGTGAAGCGTATGGTAGGCCCTACGAGCAGTACTTC.